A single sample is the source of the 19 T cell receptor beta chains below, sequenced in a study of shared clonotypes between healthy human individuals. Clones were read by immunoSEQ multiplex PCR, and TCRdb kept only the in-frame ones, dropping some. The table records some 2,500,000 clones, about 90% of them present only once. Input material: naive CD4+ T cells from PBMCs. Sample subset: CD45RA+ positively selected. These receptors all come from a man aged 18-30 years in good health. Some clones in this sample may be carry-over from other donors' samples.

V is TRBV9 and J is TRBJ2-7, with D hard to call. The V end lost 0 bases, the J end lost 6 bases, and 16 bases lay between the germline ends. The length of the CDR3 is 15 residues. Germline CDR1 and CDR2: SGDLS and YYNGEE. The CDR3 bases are TGTGCCAGCAGCGTAGAGACCGGCAGTTTGGGCGAGCAGTACTTC. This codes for CASSVETGSLGEQYF.

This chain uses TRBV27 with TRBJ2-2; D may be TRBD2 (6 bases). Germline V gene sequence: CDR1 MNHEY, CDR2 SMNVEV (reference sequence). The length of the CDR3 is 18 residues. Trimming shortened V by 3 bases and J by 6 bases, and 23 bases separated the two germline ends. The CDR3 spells CASSFLIPLGREAGELFF. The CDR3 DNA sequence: TGTGCCAGCAGTTTTTTAATCCCCCTAGGCAGGGAGGCCGGGGAGCTGTTTTTT.

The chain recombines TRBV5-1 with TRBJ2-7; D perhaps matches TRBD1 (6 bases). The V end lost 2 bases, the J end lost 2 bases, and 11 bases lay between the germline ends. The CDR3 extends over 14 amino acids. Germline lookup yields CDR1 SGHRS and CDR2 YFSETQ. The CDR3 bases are TGCGCCAGCAGCTTCTCGGGACAACCCTACGAGCAGTACTTC. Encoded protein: CASSFSGQPYEQYF.

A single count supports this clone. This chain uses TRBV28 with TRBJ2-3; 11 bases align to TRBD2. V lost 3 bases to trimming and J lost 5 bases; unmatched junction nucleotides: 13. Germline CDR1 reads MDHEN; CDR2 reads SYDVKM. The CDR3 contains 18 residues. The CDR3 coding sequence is TGTGCCAGCAGTTTTCTAGCGGGAGGACCGGGGTCGGGAGATACGCAGTATTTT. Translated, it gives CASSFLAGGPGSGDTQYF. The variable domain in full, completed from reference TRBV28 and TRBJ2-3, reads DVKVTQSSRYLVKRTGEKVFLECVQDMDHENMFWYRQDPGLGLRLIYFSYDVKMKEKGDIPEGYSVSREKKERFSLILESASTNQTSMYLCASSFLAGGPGSGDTQYFGPGTRLTVL.

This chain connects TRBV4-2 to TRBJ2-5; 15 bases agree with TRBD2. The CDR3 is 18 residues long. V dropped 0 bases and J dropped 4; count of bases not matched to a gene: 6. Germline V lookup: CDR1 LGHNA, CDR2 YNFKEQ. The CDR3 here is CASSQEVGTSGRRETQYF. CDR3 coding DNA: TGTGCCAGCAGCCAAGAGGTTGGGACTAGCGGGAGGCGAGAGACCCAGTACTTC.

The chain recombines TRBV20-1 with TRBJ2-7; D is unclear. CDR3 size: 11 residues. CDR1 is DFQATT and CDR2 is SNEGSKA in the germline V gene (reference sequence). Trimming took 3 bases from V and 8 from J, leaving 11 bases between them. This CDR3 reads CSASWLTQQYF. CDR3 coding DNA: TGCAGTGCTAGTTGGCTAACACAGCAGTACTTC.

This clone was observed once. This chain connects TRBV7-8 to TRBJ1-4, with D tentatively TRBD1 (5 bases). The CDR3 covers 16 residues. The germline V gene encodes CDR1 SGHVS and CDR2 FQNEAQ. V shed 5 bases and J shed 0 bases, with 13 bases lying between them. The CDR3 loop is CASSPPGQATNEKLFF. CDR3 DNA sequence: TGTGCCAGCAGCCCTCCGGGGCAGGCAACTAATGAAAAACTGTTTTTT.

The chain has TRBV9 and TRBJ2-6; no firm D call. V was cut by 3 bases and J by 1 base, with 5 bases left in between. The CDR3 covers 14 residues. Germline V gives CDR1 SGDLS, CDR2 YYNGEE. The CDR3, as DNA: TGTGCCAGCAGCGACCGATCTGGGGCCAACGTCCTGACTTTC. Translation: CASSDRSGANVLTF.

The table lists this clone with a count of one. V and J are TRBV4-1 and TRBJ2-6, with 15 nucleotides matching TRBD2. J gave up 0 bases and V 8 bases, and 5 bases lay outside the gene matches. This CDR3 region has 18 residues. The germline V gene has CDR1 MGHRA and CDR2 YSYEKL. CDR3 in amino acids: CASQGTSGRYSGANVLTF. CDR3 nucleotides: TGCGCCAGCCAAGGGACTAGCGGGAGGTACTCTGGGGCCAACGTCCTGACTTTC.

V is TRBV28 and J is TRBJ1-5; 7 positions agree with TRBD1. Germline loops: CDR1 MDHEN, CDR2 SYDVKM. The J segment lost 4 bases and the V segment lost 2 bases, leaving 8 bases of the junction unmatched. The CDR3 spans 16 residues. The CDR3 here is CASSLATGWGNQPQHF. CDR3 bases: TGTGCCAGCAGTTTAGCGACAGGGTGGGGTAATCAGCCCCAGCATTTT.

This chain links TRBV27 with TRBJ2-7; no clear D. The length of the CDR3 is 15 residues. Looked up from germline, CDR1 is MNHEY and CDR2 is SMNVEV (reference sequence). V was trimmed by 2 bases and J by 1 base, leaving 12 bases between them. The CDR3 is CASSLELGSSYEQYF. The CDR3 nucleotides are TGTGCCAGCAGTTTAGAACTCGGCTCTTCCTACGAGCAGTACTTC.

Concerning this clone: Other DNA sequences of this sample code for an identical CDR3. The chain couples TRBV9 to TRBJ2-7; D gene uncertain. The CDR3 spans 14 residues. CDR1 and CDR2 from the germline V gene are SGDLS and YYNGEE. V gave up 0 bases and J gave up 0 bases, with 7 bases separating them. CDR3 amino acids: CASSVGQFSYEQYF. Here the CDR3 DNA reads TGTGCCAGCAGCGTAGGGCAGTTCTCCTACGAGCAGTACTTC.

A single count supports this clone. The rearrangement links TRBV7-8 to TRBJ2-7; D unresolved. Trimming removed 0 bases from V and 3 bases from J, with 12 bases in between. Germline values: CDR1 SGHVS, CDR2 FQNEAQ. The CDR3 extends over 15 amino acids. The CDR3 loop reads CASSLADRQFYEQYF. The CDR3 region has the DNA TGTGCCAGCAGCTTAGCGGACCGTCAATTCTACGAGCAGTACTTC.

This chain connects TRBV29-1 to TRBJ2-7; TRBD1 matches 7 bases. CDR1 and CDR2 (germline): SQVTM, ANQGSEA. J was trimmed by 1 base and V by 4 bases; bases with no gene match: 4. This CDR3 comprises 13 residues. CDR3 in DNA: TGCAGCGTTGCCGGGACAGCGTCCTACGAGCAGTACTTC. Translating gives CSVAGTASYEQYF.

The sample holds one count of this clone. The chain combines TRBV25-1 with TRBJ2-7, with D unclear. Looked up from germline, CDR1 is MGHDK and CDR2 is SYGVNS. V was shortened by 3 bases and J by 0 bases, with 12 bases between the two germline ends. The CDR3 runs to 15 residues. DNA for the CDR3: TGTGCCAGCAGTGATCAAGCGACGAGCTCCTACGAGCAGTACTTC. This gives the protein CASSDQATSSYEQYF.

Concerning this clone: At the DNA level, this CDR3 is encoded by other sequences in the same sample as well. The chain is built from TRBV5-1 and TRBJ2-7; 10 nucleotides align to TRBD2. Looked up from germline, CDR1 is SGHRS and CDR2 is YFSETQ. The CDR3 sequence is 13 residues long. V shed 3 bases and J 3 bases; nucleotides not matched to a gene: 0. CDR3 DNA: TGCGCCAGCAGCTCTAGCGGGAGCTACGAGCAGTACTTC. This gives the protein CASSSSGSYEQYF.

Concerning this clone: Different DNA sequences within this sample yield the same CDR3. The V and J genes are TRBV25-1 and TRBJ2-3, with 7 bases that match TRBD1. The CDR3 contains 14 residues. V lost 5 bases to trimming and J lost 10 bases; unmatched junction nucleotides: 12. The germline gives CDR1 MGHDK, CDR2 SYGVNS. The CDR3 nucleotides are TGTGCCAGCAGTTTTTTGAGGGACAGCTCGGCGCAGTATTTT. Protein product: CASSFLRDSSAQYF.

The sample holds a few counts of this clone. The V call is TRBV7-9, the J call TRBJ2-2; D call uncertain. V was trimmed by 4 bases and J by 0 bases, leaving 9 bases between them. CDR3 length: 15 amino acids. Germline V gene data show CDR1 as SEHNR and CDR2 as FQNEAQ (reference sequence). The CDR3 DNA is TGTGCCAGCAGCTCGTCGTTTGCGAACACCGGGGAGCTGTTTTTT. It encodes CASSSSFANTGELFF.

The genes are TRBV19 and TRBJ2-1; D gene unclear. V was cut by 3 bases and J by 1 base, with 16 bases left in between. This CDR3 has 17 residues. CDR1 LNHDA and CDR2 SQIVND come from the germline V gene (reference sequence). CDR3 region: CASSIRSSFGSYNEQFF. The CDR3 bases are TGTGCCAGTAGTATCCGGTCTAGTTTCGGTTCCTACAATGAGCAGTTCTTC. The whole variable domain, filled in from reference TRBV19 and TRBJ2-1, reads DGGITQSPKYLFRKEGQNVTLSCEQNLNHDAMYWYRQDPGQGLRLIYYSQIVNDFQKGDIAEGYSVSREKKESFPLTVTSAQKNPTAFYLCASSIRSSFGSYNEQFFGPGTRLTVL.